This TCR beta chain emerged from a study of blood T cells in healthy people across ages. Whole-study results and caveats: PBMCs left unsorted prevented a conclusive naive versus antigen-experienced comparison. Diversity was higher, and naive CD4+ cells more numerous, in long-lived donors than in aged donors.

In this sample, this clonotype turned up a few times. Its antigen is unknown. Through a sample-barcoded 5' primer and a J-beta primer mix, a second PCR was run for roughly 6 to 12 cycles. The template-switch adaptor, which had 12 random nucleotides, put a tag on each cDNA molecule. TCRdb re-derived calls from the 5' RACE reads in MiXCR, one entry per CDR3 protein. The repertoire holds around 1.7 million distinct CDR3 sequences, with approximately 30% as singletons. There are 15 residues in the CDR3. Trimming cost V 6 bases and J 4 bases, with 16 bases left between them. This sequence joins TRBV12-3 or TRBV12-4 and TRBJ2-1; D tentatively fits TRBD1 or TRBD2 (5 bases each). This clonotype was sampled from a woman in her thirties in good health. The sequencing sample was made of blood. CDR3 sequence: CASSPTGRIYNEQFF. In nucleotides, the CDR3 is TGTGCCAGCAGCCCCACGGGGCGGATATACAATGAGCAGTTCTTC.